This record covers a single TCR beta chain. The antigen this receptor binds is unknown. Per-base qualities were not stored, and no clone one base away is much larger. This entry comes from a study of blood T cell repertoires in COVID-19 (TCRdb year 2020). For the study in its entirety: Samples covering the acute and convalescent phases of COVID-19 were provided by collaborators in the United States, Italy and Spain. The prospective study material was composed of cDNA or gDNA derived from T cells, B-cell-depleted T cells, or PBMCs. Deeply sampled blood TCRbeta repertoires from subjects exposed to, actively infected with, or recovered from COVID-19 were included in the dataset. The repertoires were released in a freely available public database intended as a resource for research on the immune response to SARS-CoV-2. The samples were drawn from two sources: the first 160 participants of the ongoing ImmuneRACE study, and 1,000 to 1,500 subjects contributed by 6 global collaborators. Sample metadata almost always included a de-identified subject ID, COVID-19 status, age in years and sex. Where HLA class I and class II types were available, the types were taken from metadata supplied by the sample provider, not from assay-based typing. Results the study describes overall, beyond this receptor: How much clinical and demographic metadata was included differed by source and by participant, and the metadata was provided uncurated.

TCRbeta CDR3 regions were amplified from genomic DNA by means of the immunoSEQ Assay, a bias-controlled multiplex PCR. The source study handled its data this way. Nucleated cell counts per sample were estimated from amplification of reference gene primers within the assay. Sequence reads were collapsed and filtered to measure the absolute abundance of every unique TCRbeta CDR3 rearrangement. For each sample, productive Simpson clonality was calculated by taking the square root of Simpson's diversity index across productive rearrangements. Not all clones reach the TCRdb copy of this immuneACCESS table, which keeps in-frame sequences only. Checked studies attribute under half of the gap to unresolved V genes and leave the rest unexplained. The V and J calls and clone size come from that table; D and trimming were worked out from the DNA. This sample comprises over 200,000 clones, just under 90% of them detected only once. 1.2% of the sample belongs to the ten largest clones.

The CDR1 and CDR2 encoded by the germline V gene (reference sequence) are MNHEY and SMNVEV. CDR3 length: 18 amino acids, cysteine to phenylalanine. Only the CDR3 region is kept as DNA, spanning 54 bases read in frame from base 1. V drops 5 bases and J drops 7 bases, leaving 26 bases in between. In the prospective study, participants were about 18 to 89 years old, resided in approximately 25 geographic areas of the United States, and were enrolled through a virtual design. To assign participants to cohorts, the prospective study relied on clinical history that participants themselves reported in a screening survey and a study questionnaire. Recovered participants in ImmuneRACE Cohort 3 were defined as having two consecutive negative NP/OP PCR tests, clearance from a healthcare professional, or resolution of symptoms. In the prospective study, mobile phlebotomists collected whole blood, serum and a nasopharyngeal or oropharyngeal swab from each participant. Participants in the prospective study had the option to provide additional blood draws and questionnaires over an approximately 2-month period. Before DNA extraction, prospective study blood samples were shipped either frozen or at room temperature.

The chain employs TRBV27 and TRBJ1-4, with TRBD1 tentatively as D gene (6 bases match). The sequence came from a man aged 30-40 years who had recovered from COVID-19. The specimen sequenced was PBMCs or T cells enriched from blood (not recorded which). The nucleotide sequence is TGTGCCAGCAGTCCAGACCCCCGAAGGACAGTTTATGGTGAAAAACTGTTTTTT. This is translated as CASSPDPRRTVYGEKLFF.